The 18 T cell receptor beta chains given below trace back to one sample, sequenced in a study of T cells in Graves' hyperthyroidism and ophthalmopathy (dated by TCRdb to the late 2010s). The library was generated by multiplex PCR. These reads were obtained on an Illumina HiSeq 2000. The TCR beta CDR3 regions were amplified from RNA transcripts. For the first round of RT-PCR on the TCR CDR3, the HTBI primer set was used together with the Qiagen OneStep RT-PCR kit. TCRdb redid the processing of the public reads, applying fastp at Q25 and MiXCR, and retained in-frame beta chains. Identical CDR3 protein sequences are pooled into one entry, listed with their most common genes and DNA. The sample table records hundreds of thousands of distinct CDR3 sequences; less than 25% of these occur just once. The top ten clones comprise around a third of the sample. Sequencing was performed on blood. Receptors were obtained from a man aged 25 to 40 with Graves' ophthalmopathy.

This clonotype was found a few times. This chain links TRBV20-1 with TRBJ1-5; no clear D. Trimming removed 0 bases from V and 6 bases from J, with 12 bases in between. CDR3 length: 14 residues. Germline CDR1 and CDR2: DFQATT and SNEGSKA (reference sequence). DNA of the CDR3: TGCAGTGCTAGAGATCGGAACTGGGGTCAGCCCCAGCATTTT. Residues: CSARDRNWGQPQHF.

This chain joins TRBV7-9 and TRBJ1-4; D remains ambiguous. The CDR3 consists of 12 residues. Trimming removed 1 base from V and 6 bases from J, with 3 bases in between. CDR1 and CDR2 from the germline V gene are SEHNR and FQNEAQ (reference sequence). The CDR3 coding sequence is TGTGCCAGCAGCTTAGGTTATGAAAAACTGTTTTTT. Its translation: CASSLGYEKLFF.

This clonotype was recorded many times. The V and J genes are TRBV28 and TRBJ2-1, with TRBD1 matching 7 bases. The germline V gene has CDR1 MDHEN and CDR2 SYDVKM. V lost 6 bases to trimming and J lost 0 bases; unmatched junction nucleotides: 2. This CDR3 is 14 amino acids long. CDR3 coding DNA: TGTGCCAGCAGGGGACAGACCTCCTACAATGAGCAGTTCTTC. Translating it yields CASRGQTSYNEQFF.

This clonotype has a handful of counts. This chain connects TRBV2 to TRBJ2-5, with D perhaps matching TRBD1 (6 bases). Germline lookup yields CDR1 SNHLY and CDR2 FYNNEI. The V gene lost 8 bases and the J gene lost 2 bases, with 12 bases spanning the gap. The CDR3 consists of 13 residues. CDR3 coding DNA: TGTGCCAGCCAAGGAGACAGGCAAGAGACCCAGTACTTC. This codes for CASQGDRQETQYF.

The chain combines TRBV18 with TRBJ1-1; possible D gene TRBD1, 5 bases. Germline CDR1 KGHSH, CDR2 LQKENI. The CDR3 is 16 residues long. The V end lost 3 bases, the J end lost 5 bases, and 19 bases lay between the germline ends. CDR3 sequence reads: CASSPGDPGVGTEAFF. CDR3 nucleotides: TGTGCCAGCTCACCCGGGGACCCCGGGGTGGGTACTGAAGCTTTCTTT.

This clonotype was seen once. As DNA, the CDR3 is TGTGCCAGCAGTTCGTCCCTCCACGGGGACAATGAGCAGTTCTTC. This sequence encodes CASSSSLHGDNEQFF. The chain links TRBV7-9 to TRBJ2-1; a possible D gene is TRBD2 (5 bases). There are 15 residues in the CDR3. From germline, CDR1 is SEHNR and CDR2 FQNEAQ (reference sequence). Trimming removed 6 bases from V and 5 bases from J, with 17 bases in between.

This clonotype has only a few counts. This chain uses TRBV12-3 or TRBV12-4 with TRBJ2-7; D remains unclear. This CDR3 contains 11 residues. The V gene lost 6 bases and the J gene lost 7 bases, with 10 bases spanning the gap. Written as DNA, the CDR3 is TGTGCCAGCAGACGCGGAGAAGAGCAGTACTTC. Its protein is CASRRGEEQYF.

V gene TRBV28 combines with J gene TRBJ2-2, with TRBD2 matching over 9 bases. The CDR3 contains 15 residues. After removal of 5 bases from V and 5 bases from J, the junction contained 6 bases not matched to a gene. Germline lookup yields CDR1 MDHEN and CDR2 SYDVKM. This CDR3 is CASSDSGRWTGELFF. The CDR3 DNA reads TGTGCCAGCAGTGACAGCGGGAGGTGGACCGGGGAGCTGTTTTTT.

This clonotype showed up just a few times. The chain has TRBV20-1 and TRBJ2-4; D gene ambiguous. Per the germline V gene, CDR1 is DFQATT and CDR2 is SNEGSKA (reference sequence). Trimming removed 0 bases from V and 1 base from J, with 10 bases in between. This CDR3 contains 15 residues. The CDR3 sequence is CSARDSSMAKNIQYF. The CDR3 DNA sequence: TGCAGTGCTAGAGACTCTAGTATGGCCAAAAACATTCAGTACTTC.

This clonotype was seen at least ten times. The rearrangement uses TRBV27 and TRBJ1-5; 8 bases fit TRBD1. Germline V gene data show CDR1 as MNHEY and CDR2 as SMNVEV (reference sequence). CDR3 size: 16 residues. J lost 6 bases, V lost 5 bases, and 12 bases had no gene match. The CDR3 is CASSPRGTGFLQPQHF. For the CDR3, the DNA is TGTGCCAGCAGTCCACGGGGGACAGGTTTTCTTCAGCCCCAGCATTTT.

This sequence joins TRBV20-1 and TRBJ2-1, with 10 bases identical to TRBD2. Unmatched junction bases numbered 6, after V lost 0 bases and J lost 1 base. Germline values: CDR1 DFQATT, CDR2 SNEGSKA (reference sequence). The CDR3 is 17 residues long. DNA for the CDR3: TGCAGTGCTAGAGATCGAAGCGGGAGGGTATCCTACAATGAGCAGTTCTTC. This encodes CSARDRSGRVSYNEQFF.

This clonotype came up many times. J is TRBJ1-1 and V is TRBV14; D is uncertain. The CDR3 loop spans 17 amino acids. V lost 2 bases and J lost 1, with 17 bases in between. Germline CDR1 SGHDN, CDR2 FVKESK. CDR3 amino acids: CASSQRRIARTNTEAFF. The CDR3 DNA is TGTGCCAGCAGCCAAAGGAGGATCGCCAGAACGAACACTGAAGCTTTCTTT. The whole variable domain, filled in from reference TRBV14 and TRBJ1-1, reads EAGVTQFPSHSVIEKGQTVTLRCDPISGHDNLYWYRRVMGKEIKFLLHFVKESKQDESGMPNNRFLAERTGGTYSTLKVQPAELEDSGVYFCASSQRRIARTNTEAFFGQGTRLTVV.

This clonotype was seen at least ten times. This rearrangement joins TRBV20-1 to TRBJ1-2, with D tentatively TRBD1 (6 bases). This CDR3 is 15 amino acids long. The V end lost 6 bases, the J end lost 1 base, and 18 bases lay between the germline ends. In germline, CDR1 is DFQATT, CDR2 SNEGSKA (reference sequence). The CDR3 coding sequence is TGCAGTGCCCCACTCCCGGACAGCCTTAACTATGGCTACACCTTC. It encodes CSAPLPDSLNYGYTF.

This clonotype occurred a few times. The chain recombines TRBV11-2 with TRBJ2-7; D ambiguous. Deletions cut 3 bases from V and 1 base from J, with 13 bases between. Germline CDR1 and CDR2: SGHAT and FQNNGV. The CDR3 runs 15 residues. This CDR3 is CASSFDPTNSYEQYF. CDR3 DNA sequence: TGTGCCAGCAGCTTTGACCCGACAAATTCCTACGAGCAGTACTTC.

This clonotype appeared a few times. The gene calls are TRBV2 and TRBJ1-4; unclear D gene. The CDR3 length is 15 residues. Germline CDR1 reads SNHLY; CDR2 reads FYNNEI. V was pared by 3 bases and J by 5 bases, with 13 bases between. The CDR3 DNA sequence: TGTGCCAGCAGTGAGTCGGGATATAAAAATGAAAAACTGTTTTTT. Its translation: CASSESGYKNEKLFF.

At least ten counts were recorded for this clonotype. This sequence joins TRBV11-2 and TRBJ2-5; 15 nucleotides match TRBD2. In germline, CDR1 is SGHAT, CDR2 FQNNGV. V lost 4 bases to trimming and J lost 1 base; unmatched junction nucleotides: 1. The CDR3 extends over 16 amino acids. The CDR3 region has the DNA TGTGCCAGCAGCTGGGGACTAGCGGGAGGCCAAGAGACCCAGTACTTC. Protein: CASSWGLAGGQETQYF.

This clonotype has just a few counts. This rearrangement joins TRBV15 to TRBJ1-4; D is undetermined. The V end was cut by 0 bases, the J end by 6 bases, with 5 bases between. From germline, CDR1 is LNHNV and CDR2 YYDKDF (reference sequence). The CDR3 has 13 amino acids. The CDR3 DNA reads as TGTGCCACCAGCAGAGATCTGGATGAAAAACTGTTTTTT. It is translated as CATSRDLDEKLFF.

This clonotype was detected a few times. V gene TRBV28 combines with J gene TRBJ1-5, with TRBD1 as a possible D gene (5 bases). CDR3 length equals 15 residues. Germline assignment: CDR1 MDHEN and CDR2 SYDVKM. V was cut by 5 bases and J by 3 bases, with 14 bases left in between. This CDR3 is CASSREKGNNQPQHF. DNA for the CDR3: TGTGCCAGCAGTCGAGAAAAGGGGAACAATCAGCCCCAGCATTTT.